This is a list of T cell receptor beta chains from one sample in a study of cytomegalovirus exposure and HLA in healthy donors. Method: immunoSEQ multiplex PCR; TCRdb's copy keeps in-frame clones and lacks some. The sample holds 150,000 or so clones, approximately 80% seen once. The source material was PBMCs. The receptors were gathered from a woman between 40 and 50 years old in good health and CMV-seropositive. CDR3s include the opening cysteine and the closing phenylalanine or tryptophan. The order of the fields is J gene, V gene, clone size, D gene, CDR3 DNA, CDR3 protein. The D gene is left open where the match is weak. Rows may omit the clone size; those that give it use once, few, many or a size class.

J gene: TRBJ2-7; V gene: TRBV6-6; clone size: NA; D gene: NA; CDR3 DNA: TGTGCCAGCAATCGAGTCGGGTCCTACGAGCAGTACTTC; CDR3 protein: CASNRVGSYEQYF
J gene: TRBJ2-7; V gene: TRBV18; clone size: NA; D gene: NA; CDR3 DNA: TGTGCCAGCTCACCGGGGACAATCCCTTACGAGCAGTACTTC; CDR3 protein: CASSPGTIPYEQYF
J gene: TRBJ2-7; V gene: TRBV7-3; clone size: NA; D gene: TRBD2; CDR3 DNA: TGTGCCAGCAGGGCCGGGACTAGCGGGGCTTTTGAGCAGTACTTC; CDR3 protein: CASRAGTSGAFEQYF
J gene: TRBJ1-2; V gene: TRBV9; clone size: NA; D gene: TRBD1; CDR3 DNA: TGTGCCAGCAGTGACTGGATGACAGGGGGAACGCATGGCTACACCTTC; CDR3 protein: CASSDWMTGGTHGYTF
J gene: TRBJ1-2; V gene: TRBV5-6; clone size: NA; D gene: NA; CDR3 DNA: TGTGCCAGCAGCTTGGGTCTTGTGGCAGGCTATGGCTACACCTTC; CDR3 protein: CASSLGLVAGYGYTF
J gene: TRBJ2-1; V gene: TRBV10-1; clone size: NA; D gene: TRBD2; CDR3 DNA: TGCGCCAGCAGTGAGTCGAGGGGTCTAGCGGGAGGGTCCTCTTCAAATGAGCAGTTCTTC; CDR3 protein: CASSESRGLAGGSSSNEQFF
J gene: TRBJ2-3; V gene: TRBV11-2; clone size: NA; D gene: TRBD2; CDR3 DNA: TGTGCCAGCAGCGCATTACTAGCGGGAGGGACGGATACGCAGTATTTT; CDR3 protein: CASSALLAGGTDTQYF
J gene: TRBJ2-6; V gene: TRBV19; clone size: NA; D gene: NA; CDR3 DNA: TGTGCCAGTAGTGCAATCCAGGGGATCGTGTCTGGGGCCAACGTCCTGACTTTC; CDR3 protein: CASSAIQGIVSGANVLTF
J gene: TRBJ2-1; V gene: TRBV11-3; clone size: NA; D gene: TRBD2; CDR3 DNA: TGTGCCAGCAGCGAGACTAGCGGTTCGAATGAGCAGTTCTTC; CDR3 protein: CASSETSGSNEQFF
J gene: TRBJ2-2; V gene: TRBV28; clone size: NA; D gene: NA; CDR3 DNA: TGTGCCAGCACTCCCCGGGCGGGCACCGGGGAGCTGTTTTTT; CDR3 protein: CASTPRAGTGELFF
J gene: TRBJ1-1; V gene: TRBV7-9; clone size: NA; D gene: NA; CDR3 DNA: TGTGCCAGCAGCTTATGGGGGGGGTCGAACACTGAAGCTTTCTTT; CDR3 protein: CASSLWGGSNTEAFF
J gene: TRBJ2-7; V gene: TRBV19; clone size: NA; D gene: TRBD1; CDR3 DNA: TGTGCCAGTAGTGCCCGGACAGGGGGCACGCCGTACGAGCAGTACTTC; CDR3 protein: CASSARTGGTPYEQYF
J gene: TRBJ1-1; V gene: TRBV29-1; clone size: few; D gene: TRBD1; CDR3 DNA: TGCAGCGTCCGCACAGGGGGGAACACTGAAGCTTTCTTT; CDR3 protein: CSVRTGGNTEAFF
J gene: TRBJ2-1; V gene: TRBV9; clone size: NA; D gene: TRBD2; CDR3 DNA: TGTGCCAGCAGCGTAGCCCTAGCGGAACATGAGCAGTTCTTC; CDR3 protein: CASSVALAEHEQFF
J gene: TRBJ2-7; V gene: TRBV30; clone size: NA; D gene: NA; CDR3 DNA: TGTGCCTGGAGCCCCGCGGCTCCCTACGAGCAGTACTTC; CDR3 protein: CAWSPAAPYEQYF
J gene: TRBJ1-1; V gene: TRBV28; clone size: NA; D gene: TRBD1; CDR3 DNA: TGTGCCAGCAGTTCCCCCCACGACAGGGCGAACACTGAAGCTTTCTTT; CDR3 protein: CASSSPHDRANTEAFF
J gene: TRBJ2-1; V gene: TRBV21-1; clone size: NA; D gene: NA; CDR3 DNA: TGTGCCAGCAGCAAAGATAGCGGGAGGCCCTACAATGAGCAGTTCTTC; CDR3 protein: CASSKDSGRPYNEQFF
J gene: TRBJ2-5; V gene: TRBV12-5; clone size: NA; D gene: TRBD1; CDR3 DNA: TGTGCTAGTGGTACCGGAACAGGGGTACAAGAGACCCAGTACTTC; CDR3 protein: CASGTGTGVQETQYF
J gene: TRBJ1-2; V gene: TRBV6-5; clone size: NA; D gene: NA; CDR3 DNA: TGTGCCAGCATCTCTAACTATGGCTACACCTTC; CDR3 protein: CASISNYGYTF
J gene: TRBJ1-4; V gene: TRBV27; clone size: NA; D gene: NA; CDR3 DNA: TGTGCCAGCAGTTTGGACAGTCGGAGTGAAAAACTGTTTTTT; CDR3 protein: CASSLDSRSEKLFF
J gene: TRBJ2-7; V gene: TRBV18; clone size: NA; D gene: NA; CDR3 DNA: TGTGCCAGCTCACCAGCGTGGGAGGACGAGCAGTACTTC; CDR3 protein: CASSPAWEDEQYF
J gene: TRBJ2-1; V gene: TRBV5-4; clone size: NA; D gene: NA; CDR3 DNA: TGTGCCAGCAGCTTTTGGCGGGGCAATCCAAATGAGCAGTTCTTC; CDR3 protein: CASSFWRGNPNEQFF
J gene: TRBJ1-1; V gene: TRBV18; clone size: NA; D gene: NA; CDR3 DNA: TGTGCCAGCTCACACGGCCCAGGGGACACTGAAGCTTTCTTT; CDR3 protein: CASSHGPGDTEAFF
J gene: TRBJ2-5; V gene: TRBV7-6; clone size: once; D gene: TRBD2; CDR3 DNA: TGTGCCAGCAGCCTAAGCGGGGTCCAAGAGACCCAGTACTTC; CDR3 protein: CASSLSGVQETQYF
J gene: TRBJ2-7; V gene: TRBV21-1; clone size: NA; D gene: NA; CDR3 DNA: TGTGCCAGCAGCAAACGTCAGACAGGGACCCTTGTCGAGCAGTACTTC; CDR3 protein: CASSKRQTGTLVEQYF
J gene: TRBJ2-1; V gene: TRBV4-1; clone size: NA; D gene: TRBD2; CDR3 DNA: TGCGCCAGCAGCCAAGATAAAAAGCGGGAGATCTGGGGCAATGAGCAGTTCTTC; CDR3 protein: CASSQDKKREIWGNEQFF
J gene: TRBJ1-4; V gene: TRBV9; clone size: NA; D gene: NA; CDR3 DNA: TGTGCCAGCAGCCCCAGACTCGATGAAAAACTGTTTTTT; CDR3 protein: CASSPRLDEKLFF
J gene: TRBJ2-3; V gene: TRBV27; clone size: few; D gene: NA; CDR3 DNA: TGTGCCAGCAGTCCCGGGACTAGCACAGATACGCAGTATTTT; CDR3 protein: CASSPGTSTDTQYF
J gene: TRBJ2-4; V gene: TRBV2; clone size: NA; D gene: TRBD1; CDR3 DNA: TGTGCCAGCAGGGACAGGAGGAAGGAAAACATTCAGTACTTC; CDR3 protein: CASRDRRKENIQYF
J gene: TRBJ2-5; V gene: TRBV2; clone size: NA; D gene: TRBD2; CDR3 DNA: TGTGCCAGCAGTGAACGGTCTAGCGGGAGGAAAGAGACCCAGTACTTC; CDR3 protein: CASSERSSGRKETQYF
J gene: TRBJ2-2; V gene: TRBV30; clone size: NA; D gene: NA; CDR3 DNA: TGTGCCTGGAGTGATGGCCCGGGCGGGGTAGGGCCCAGGGAGCTGTTTTTT; CDR3 protein: CAWSDGPGGVGPRELFF
J gene: TRBJ2-7; V gene: TRBV28; clone size: NA; D gene: NA; CDR3 DNA: TGTGCCAGCAGTTTTGGGGAGTCCTACGAGCAGTACTTC; CDR3 protein: CASSFGESYEQYF
J gene: TRBJ2-3; V gene: TRBV5-1; clone size: NA; D gene: NA; CDR3 DNA: TGCGCCAGCAGCGTTGACAGGAGCACAGATACGCAGTATTTT; CDR3 protein: CASSVDRSTDTQYF
J gene: TRBJ1-5; V gene: TRBV30; clone size: NA; D gene: NA; CDR3 DNA: TGTGCCTGGAGTGAGTGGCCGAGCAATCAGCCCCAGCATTTT; CDR3 protein: CAWSEWPSNQPQHF
J gene: TRBJ1-1; V gene: TRBV6-5; clone size: few; D gene: TRBD1; CDR3 DNA: TGTGCCAGCAGTTTGGACAGGGGGACTGAAGCTTTCTTT; CDR3 protein: CASSLDRGTEAFF
J gene: TRBJ1-5; V gene: TRBV7-6; clone size: NA; D gene: NA; CDR3 DNA: TGTGCCAGCAGCAAATTAGAACCAGGGTTTGGCAATCAGCCCCAGCATTTT; CDR3 protein: CASSKLEPGFGNQPQHF
J gene: TRBJ2-6; V gene: TRBV27; clone size: NA; D gene: TRBD1; CDR3 DNA: TGTGCCAGCAGAGGGACAGGGCGCCTTGCCGGGGCCAACGTCCTGACTTTC; CDR3 protein: CASRGTGRLAGANVLTF
J gene: TRBJ2-1; V gene: TRBV15; clone size: few; D gene: TRBD2; CDR3 DNA: TGTGCCACCAGCACCGGGAGGGGGGCCTACAATGAGCAGTTCTTC; CDR3 protein: CATSTGRGAYNEQFF
J gene: TRBJ1-3; V gene: TRBV7-9; clone size: few; D gene: NA; CDR3 DNA: TGTGCCAGCAGCTGGCCCGACTCTGGAAACACCATATATTTT; CDR3 protein: CASSWPDSGNTIYF
J gene: TRBJ2-3; V gene: TRBV15; clone size: NA; D gene: NA; CDR3 DNA: TGTGCCACCGCTGGGGCAGGAGGGGCAGATACGCAGTATTTT; CDR3 protein: CATAGAGGADTQYF
J gene: TRBJ2-7; V gene: TRBV7-3; clone size: NA; D gene: TRBD1; CDR3 DNA: TGTGCCAGCAGCGGCAGGGGGCGCGAGCAGTACTTC; CDR3 protein: CASSGRGREQYF